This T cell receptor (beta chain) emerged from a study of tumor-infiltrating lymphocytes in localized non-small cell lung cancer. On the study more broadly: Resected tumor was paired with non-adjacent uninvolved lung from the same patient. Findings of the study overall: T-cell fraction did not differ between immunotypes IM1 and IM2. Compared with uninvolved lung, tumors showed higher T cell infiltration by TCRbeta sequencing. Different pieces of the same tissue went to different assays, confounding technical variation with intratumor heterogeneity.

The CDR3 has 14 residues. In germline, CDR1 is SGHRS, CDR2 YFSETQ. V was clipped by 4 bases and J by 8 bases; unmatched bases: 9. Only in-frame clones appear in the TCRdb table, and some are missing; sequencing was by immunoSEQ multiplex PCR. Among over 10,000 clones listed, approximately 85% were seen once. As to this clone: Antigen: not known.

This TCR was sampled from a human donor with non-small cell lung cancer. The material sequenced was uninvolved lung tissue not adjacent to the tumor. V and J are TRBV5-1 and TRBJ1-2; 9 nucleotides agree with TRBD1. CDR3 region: CASSPYRQGGGYTF. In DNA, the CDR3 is TGCGCCAGCAGCCCCTACCGACAGGGGGGAGGCTACACCTTC.